This T cell receptor beta chain is from a study of shared clonotypes between healthy human individuals (dated by TCRdb to the early 2020s). Some background on the complete study: A couple of women and a few men aged 18 to 49 years were included in the cohort. For each donor, CD4 naive and CD4 memory were each given three plates, CD8 naive was given two plates, and CD8 memory was given one plate. To estimate repertoire size and how much clonotype sharing occurs between individuals, the study deeply sequenced the blood TCR repertoires of five healthy adults. To increase sequencing depth and limit assay-specific biases, different laboratories used diverse techniques to prepare libraries and sequence TCR repertoires. Each donor's leukapheresis produced roughly between roughly 0.85 and 10 billion PBMCs.

Using the deep immunoSEQ assay, TCR CDR3 regions were amplified from genomic DNA by multiplex PCR. Extracted genomic DNA from each cell subset was distributed evenly across all wells of several immunoSEQ 96-well plates, and each plate was treated as a replicate. For sorted subsets, about 210 ng of genomic DNA, equivalent to some 30,000 T cell genomes, went into each replicate PCR. Purified libraries were quantified with a Qubit 3.0 fluorometer, sized on a Bioanalyzer 2100, and re-quantified with the KAPA Library Quantification kit. A separate single-read 150-cycle Illumina NextSeq 550 flow cell was used to sequence each immunoSEQ 96-well plate. The original pipeline was this. The immunoSEQ output contained only junctional sequences without quality scores, so filtering could not match that applied to full-length reads. Sequences were annotated with PyIR, a Python wrapper for IgBLAST v1.9, using IMGT germline references to assign V/J genes and CDR3. Reads were filtered out if the reads had weak V/J assignments (E-value above 1e-6), no CDR3, stop codons, out-of-frame junctions, or ambiguous translated residues. V3J clonotypes were defined as sequences sharing an identical inferred V gene, J gene, and CDR3 amino acid sequence. The percentage overlap between two repertoires was calculated by dividing the number of shared unique clonotypes by the size of the smaller repertoire. Repertoire richness was assessed with RTK rarefaction, the Chao1 estimator, and Recon v2.1 estimates of unobserved clonotypes. Generation probabilities for all TCRbeta clonotypes obtained by the gDNA method from a few donors were computed using OLGA. This is the immuneACCESS table as TCRdb keeps it, with only in-frame sequences that have V and J called. A part of the clones is gone; compared with another copy, unresolved V genes explain less than half, and the rest is unexplained. The D gene and trimming were derived from the DNA, and the V and J assignments and clone size from that table. Across this sample there are approximately 840,000 clones, with just over 95% seen only once. The ten top clones hold less than 0.25% of the sample.

Taken from cysteine to phenylalanine, the CDR3 has 19 residues. Just the 57-base CDR3 DNA is kept, in frame starting at base 1. Looking up the germline V gene yields CDR1 SGHDN and CDR2 FVKESK. The germline ends are 23 bases apart after V is trimmed by 0 bases and J by 2 bases. General findings and caveats noted by the study authors: Pairwise subsampling indicated that sequencing depth was expected to affect the degree of clonotype sharing among donors. Sampling was restricted to blood, and TCR repertoires in tissues likely differ from the TCR repertoires found in blood. Even with the large sequencing depth, rarefaction of the sorted-subset datasets indicated that sequencing was incomplete. Across a few donors, about 5.2% of naive CD4, approximately 3.6% of naive CD8, 2% to 2.5% of memory CD4, and under 0.45% of memory CD8 clonotypes were shared. Compared with non-shared clonotypes, clonotypes shared by all four sorted-subset donors had higher generation probabilities. Because the study included a small number of donors, the genetic and exposure-history diversity represented was limited. Estimated clonotype richness was generally larger for naive than for memory subsets.

Worth noting for this clone: Its recognized antigen is unknown. Within one base of it there is no much larger clone, and no base qualities were kept.

CD8 naive samples were CD45RO-negative cells positively selected for CCR7, giving a CD45RA+CCR7+ population that excluded TemRA cells. The donors were healthy, HIV-negative adults who had no recently reported acute infections or vaccinations. Every donor was a Caucasian adult residing in Nashville, Tennessee, USA. After blood collection by leukapheresis, PBMCs were isolated using Ficoll-Histopaque density gradient centrifugation and then cryopreserved in the vapor phase of liquid nitrogen. Purity and quantity of every magnetically sorted T cell population were checked by analytical flow cytometry. From each sorted fraction, genomic DNA was isolated and quantified by UV absorbance on a Nanodrop 2000c.

The source material was naive CD8+ T cells sorted from blood. The cell subset or site tag for this specimen amounts to: CD45RA+CCR7+. This sequence originates from a man aged 25 to 40 in good health. The rearrangement combines TRBV14 with TRBJ2-7; matching of 5 bases hints at TRBD2 as the D gene. The CDR3 reads as follows: CASSQDGLETPVLAYEQYF. In nucleotide form, the sequence is TGTGCCAGCAGCCAAGATGGGTTGGAGACCCCGGTACTAGCCTACGAGCAGTACTTC.